Listed here is a single T cell receptor (beta chain). In the original analysis: Quantification of nucleated cells was approximated via reference gene primer amplification. Assay used: immunoSEQ multiplex PCR; TCRdb lists only in-frame clones, some missing. The V and J calls and clone size come from that table; D and trimming were worked out from the DNA. This table has about 200,000 clones, 80% appearing once. The entry originates in a study of blood T cell repertoires in COVID-19. Whole-study context: Samples came from the United States, Italy and Spain, spanning acute and convalescent COVID-19.

Germline V lookup: CDR1 MDHEN, CDR2 SYDVKM. Trimming left V 4 bases short and J 10 bases short, with 11 bases between. There are 12 residues in the CDR3. The clonotype was recovered from a woman between 70 and 85 years old with acute or convalescent COVID-19. This rearrangement joins TRBV28 to TRBJ2-4; D is unclear. The sequencing input was peripheral blood. The CDR3 reads CASSSPLAIQYF. The CDR3 DNA is TGTGCCAGCAGTTCCCCCCTGGCTATTCAGTACTTC.